Presented here are 17 T cell receptor beta chains from one specimen sequenced in a study of shared clonotypes between healthy human individuals. Assay: immunoSEQ multiplex PCR; the TCRdb copy retains only in-frame clones and omits some. The repertoire holds roughly 110,000 clones, with around 68% as singletons. Sequencing input: memory CD8+ T cells sorted from blood. Subset noted: CD45RO+ cells pooled with CCR7-negative TemRA cells. The receptors were gathered from a woman aged 30 to 39 in good health.

Comments on this clone: It differs at one base from a far larger clone, so likely a read error. Other nucleotide sequences from this sample produce the same CDR3. This sequence joins TRBV29-1 and TRBJ1-4; TRBD1 is a possible D gene (6 bases). Germline V gives CDR1 SQVTM, CDR2 ANQGSEA. Trimming shortened V by 1 base and J by 9 bases, and 18 bases separated the two germline ends. This CDR3 has 15 amino acids. This CDR3 is CSVEGGGADWKKLFF. The CDR3 DNA reads TGCAGCGTTGAAGGCGGGGGGGCGGATTGGAAAAAACTGTTTTTT.

This clone appeared many times. J is TRBJ2-1 and V is TRBV7-6; TRBD2 agrees at 9 bases. The CDR3 covers 15 residues. The trim removed 3 bases at V and 7 bases at J, leaving 7 bases unmatched. In germline, CDR1 is SGHVS, CDR2 FNYEAQ. CDR3 region: CASSFSSGIRNEQFF. Here the CDR3 DNA reads TGTGCCAGCAGCTTTTCTAGCGGGATACGTAATGAGCAGTTCTTC.

This clone was picked up a small number of times. The CDR3 sequence is CASSMSPGTSLYNEQFF. Written as DNA, the CDR3 is TGTGCCAGCAGCATGTCCCCCGGGACTAGTCTTTACAATGAGCAGTTCTTC. The chain is built from TRBV11-2 and TRBJ2-1; 8 bases align to TRBD2. With 5 bases clipped from V and 4 bases from J, the junction kept 13 bases outside the gene matches. The CDR3 has 17 residues. Germline CDR1 is SGHAT and CDR2 is FQNNGV.

V gene TRBV29-1 combines with J gene TRBJ2-1, with D perhaps assigned TRBD1 or TRBD2 (6 bases each). Germline V lookup: CDR1 SQVTM, CDR2 ANQGSEA. The V end was cut by 3 bases, the J end by 3 bases, with 15 bases between. The CDR3 is 15 amino acids. This CDR3 reads CSVEWGAPYYNEQFF. CDR3 DNA sequence: TGCAGCGTTGAGTGGGGGGCCCCCTACTACAATGAGCAGTTCTTC.

The genes are TRBV11-2 and TRBJ1-4, with D possibly being TRBD1 (5 bases). Germline CDR1 SGHAT, CDR2 FQNNGV. The CDR3 runs to 15 residues. Trimming pared 2 bases from V and 14 bases from J, leaving 21 bases between. CDR3 bases: TGTGCCAGCAGCTTATCCACCCGGGACGGCGATCGGCTGTTTTTT. This gives the protein CASSLSTRDGDRLFF. Based on the CDR3 plus reference TRBV11-2 and TRBJ1-4, the full variable domain is EAGVAQSPRYKIIEKRQSVAFWCNPISGHATLYWYQQILGQGPKLLIQFQNNGVVDDSQLPKDRFSAERLKGVDSTLKIQPAKLEDSAVYLCASSLSTRDGDRLFFGSGTQLSVL.

The J gene is TRBJ2-3, the V gene TRBV27, with 10 positions matching TRBD2. V was pared by 2 bases and J by 4 bases, with 3 bases of the junction left unmatched. The CDR3 contains 15 residues. Germline CDR1 and CDR2: MNHEY and SMNVEV (reference sequence). The CDR3 region has the DNA TGTGCCAGCAGTTTAGGCCTAGCGGGAGCAGATACGCAGTATTTT. Its translation is CASSLGLAGADTQYF.

This chain links TRBV7-9 with TRBJ1-2; no definite D call. The germline V gene has CDR1 SEHNR and CDR2 FQNEAQ (reference sequence). Trimming removed 5 bases at V and 3 bases at J, with 7 bases between. CDR3 length equals 12 residues. As DNA, the CDR3 is TGTGCCAGCAGCCGGCAGTACTATGGCTACACCTTC. Translating gives CASSRQYYGYTF. Complete variable domain (other parts from reference TRBV7-9 and TRBJ1-2): DTGVSQNPRHKITKRGQNVTFRCDPISEHNRLYWYRQTLGQGPEFLTYFQNEAQLEKSRLLSDRFSAERPKGSFSTLEIQRTEQGDSAMYLCASSRQYYGYTFGSGTRLTVV.

With regard to this clone: Other DNA variants within this sample encode the same CDR3. The rearrangement uses TRBV19 and TRBJ2-1; 10 bases are shared with TRBD2. This CDR3 has 14 amino acids. Trimming cost V 3 bases and J 7 bases; bases outside gene matches: 3. The V gene's germline CDR1 is LNHDA and CDR2 SQIVND (reference sequence). The DNA of the CDR3 is TGTGCCAGTAGTATCCTAGCGGGAGAGAATGAGCAGTTCTTC. It is translated as CASSILAGENEQFF.

The chain joins TRBV18 to TRBJ1-1; perhaps TRBD1 as D (5 bases). The CDR3 covers 14 residues. Germline CDR1 KGHSH, CDR2 LQKENI. Trimming pared 6 bases from V and 6 bases from J, leaving 17 bases between. The CDR3 DNA reads TGTGCCAGCTCCCCTTGGGGACGAAGGTCTGAAGCTTTCTTT. This translates into CASSPWGRRSEAFF.

This clone was detected only once. This chain links TRBV5-4 with TRBJ1-5; a weak D match, TRBD1 (5 bases). Trimming cost V 6 bases and J 6 bases, with 16 bases left between them. The CDR3 has 14 residues. Germline V gives CDR1 SGHNT, CDR2 YYREEE (reference sequence). CDR3 bases: TGTGCCAGCACTACCTGGGGGGGTACTCAGCCCCAGCATTTT. It codes for CASTTWGGTQPQHF. Full variable domain (missing parts from reference TRBV5-4 and TRBJ1-5): ETGVTQSPTHLIKTRGQQVTLRCSSQSGHNTVSWYQQALGQGPQFIFQYYREEENGRGNFPPRFSGLQFPNYSSELNVNALELDDSALYLCASTTWGGTQPQHFGDGTRLSIL.

The chain links TRBV27 to TRBJ2-4, with TRBD1 as a possible D gene (5 bases). Germline CDR1 reads MNHEY; CDR2 reads SMNVEV (reference sequence). The CDR3 runs to 16 residues. The V end was cut by 0 bases, the J end by 3 bases, with 12 bases between. CDR3 in amino acids: CASSLSISDIKNIQYF. The CDR3 DNA reads as TGTGCCAGCAGTTTATCGATTTCGGACATCAAAAACATTCAGTACTTC.

The table lists this clone with many counts. The gene calls are TRBV2 and TRBJ1-1; D remains ambiguous. V lost 3 bases and J 0 bases, leaving 8 bases between the germline ends. There are 14 residues in the CDR3. CDR1 is SNHLY and CDR2 is FYNNEI in the germline V gene. The CDR3 nucleotides are TGTGCCAGCAGTGACAAGGGTATGAACACTGAAGCTTTCTTT. Encoded protein: CASSDKGMNTEAFF. The variable domain in full, completed from reference TRBV2 and TRBJ1-1, reads EPEVTQTPSHQVTQMGQEVILRCVPISNHLYFYWYRQILGQKVEFLVSFYNNEISEKSEIFDDQFSVERPDGSNFTLKIRSTKLEDSAMYFCASSDKGMNTEAFFGQGTRLTVV.

The chain employs TRBV11-2 and TRBJ1-5, with TRBD1 identical over 9 bases. J was trimmed by 4 bases and V by 5 bases; bases with no gene match: 6. In germline, CDR1 is SGHAT, CDR2 FQNNGV. This CDR3 region has 15 residues. CDR3 bases: TGTGCCAGCAGCCCACAGGGGGCAGGTAATCAGCCCCAGCATTTT. Its protein is CASSPQGAGNQPQHF.

The chain joins TRBV5-4 to TRBJ1-4; no clear D gene. V was cut by 5 bases and J by 6 bases, with 23 bases left in between. Germline CDR1 is SGHNT and CDR2 is YYREEE (reference sequence). The CDR3 runs to 17 residues. Here the CDR3 DNA reads TGTGCCAGCAGTTTCGCCCCCGGTGCGTCATCGGATGAAAAACTGTTTTTT. It is translated as CASSFAPGASSDEKLFF.

The V call is TRBV5-1, the J call TRBJ1-5; no definite D call. Germline V gene lookup returns CDR1 SGHRS and CDR2 YFSETQ. CDR3 length: 14 amino acids. Trimming took off 2 bases at V and 2 bases at J, with 8 bases between the two ends. Here the CDR3 reads CASSFGWGNQPQHF. In DNA, the CDR3 is TGCGCCAGCAGCTTCGGTTGGGGCAATCAGCCCCAGCATTTT.

J is TRBJ1-1 and V is TRBV2; D remains unclear. The V gene's germline CDR1 is SNHLY and CDR2 FYNNEI. The V end lost 2 bases, the J end lost 4 bases, and 11 bases lay between the germline ends. CDR3 length: 14 amino acids. CDR3 nucleotides: TGTGCCAGCAGTGAATTGTTGGGAGGCACTGAAGCTTTCTTT. It specifies CASSELLGGTEAFF. The full variable domain, with the rest looked up from reference TRBV2 and TRBJ1-1, is EPEVTQTPSHQVTQMGQEVILRCVPISNHLYFYWYRQILGQKVEFLVSFYNNEISEKSEIFDDQFSVERPDGSNFTLKIRSTKLEDSAMYFCASSELLGGTEAFFGQGTRLTVV.

The CDR3 reads CASSLGQPSGTEAFF. The DNA of the CDR3 is TGTGCCAGCAGTCTGGGACAGCCAAGTGGGACTGAAGCTTTCTTT. This chain joins TRBV28 and TRBJ1-1; 7 bases are shared with TRBD1. Germline CDR1 reads MDHEN; CDR2 reads SYDVKM. V lost 5 bases to trimming and J lost 5 bases; unmatched junction nucleotides: 11. The CDR3 is 15 residues long. The whole variable domain, filled in from reference TRBV28 and TRBJ1-1, reads DVKVTQSSRYLVKRTGEKVFLECVQDMDHENMFWYRQDPGLGLRLIYFSYDVKMKEKGDIPEGYSVSREKKERFSLILESASTNQTSMYLCASSLGQPSGTEAFFGQGTRLTVV.